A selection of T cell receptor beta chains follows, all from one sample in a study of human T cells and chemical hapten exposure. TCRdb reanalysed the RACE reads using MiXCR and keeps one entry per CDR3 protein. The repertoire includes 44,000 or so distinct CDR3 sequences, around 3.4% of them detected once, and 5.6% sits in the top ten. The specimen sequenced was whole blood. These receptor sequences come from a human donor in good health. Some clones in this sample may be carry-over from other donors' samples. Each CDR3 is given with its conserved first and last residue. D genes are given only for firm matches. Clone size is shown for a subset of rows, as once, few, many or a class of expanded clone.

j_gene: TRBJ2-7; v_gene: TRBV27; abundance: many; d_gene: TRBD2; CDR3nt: TGTGCCAGCAGTTTGTGGGGGGGCGAGCAGTACTTC; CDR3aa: CASSLWGGEQYF
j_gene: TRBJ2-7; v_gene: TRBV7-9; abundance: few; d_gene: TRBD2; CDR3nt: TGTGCCAGCAGGGGGGGGAAGGGCACCTACGAGCAGTACTTC; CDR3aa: CASRGGKGTYEQYF
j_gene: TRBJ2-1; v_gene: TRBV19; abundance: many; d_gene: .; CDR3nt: TGTGCCAGTAGTATCAAGGGATCCTACAATGAGCAGTTCTTC; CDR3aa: CASSIKGSYNEQFF
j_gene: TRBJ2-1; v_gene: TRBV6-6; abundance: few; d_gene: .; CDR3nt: TGTGCCAGCAGTTCCGTGGACAGTTACTACAATGAGCAGTTCTTC; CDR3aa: CASSSVDSYYNEQFF
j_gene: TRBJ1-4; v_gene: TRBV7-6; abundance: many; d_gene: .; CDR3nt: TGTGCCAGCAGCTCAGGATCAACTAATGAAAAACTGTTTTTT; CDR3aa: CASSSGSTNEKLFF
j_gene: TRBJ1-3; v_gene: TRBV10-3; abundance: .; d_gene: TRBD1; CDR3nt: TGTGCCATCAGTGAACCCGGGACAGGATTCGGAAACACCATATATTTT; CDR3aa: CAISEPGTGFGNTIYF
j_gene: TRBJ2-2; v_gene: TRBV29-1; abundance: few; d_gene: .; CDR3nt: TGCAGCGTTGCGAGTAGCAGAAAGGGGACCGGGGAGCTGTTTTTT; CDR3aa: CSVASSRKGTGELFF
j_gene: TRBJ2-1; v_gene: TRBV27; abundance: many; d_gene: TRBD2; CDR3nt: TGTGCCAGCACTTTTCGCGGGAGCTCCTACAATGAGCAGTTCTTC; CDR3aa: CASTFRGSSYNEQFF
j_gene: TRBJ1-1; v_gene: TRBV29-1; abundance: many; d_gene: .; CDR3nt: TGCAGCGTTGACACGGTGAACACTGAAGCTTTCTTT; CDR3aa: CSVDTVNTEAFF
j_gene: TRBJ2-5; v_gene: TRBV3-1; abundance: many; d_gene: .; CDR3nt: TGTGCCAGCAGCCCCTGGGGCCCGATCCAAGAGACCCAGTACTTC; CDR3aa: CASSPWGPIQETQYF
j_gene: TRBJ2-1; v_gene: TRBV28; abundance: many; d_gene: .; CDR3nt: TGTGCCACCGGGCCCTACAATGAGCAGTTCTTC; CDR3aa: CATGPYNEQFF
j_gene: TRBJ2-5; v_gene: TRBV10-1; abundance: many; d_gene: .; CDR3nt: TGCGCCAGTCGACAAACCCAGTACTTC; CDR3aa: CASRQTQYF
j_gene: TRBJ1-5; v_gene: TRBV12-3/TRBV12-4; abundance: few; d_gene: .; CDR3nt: TGTGCCAGCAGTTTAGCGCAGACAAATCAGCCCCAGCATTTT; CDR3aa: CASSLAQTNQPQHF
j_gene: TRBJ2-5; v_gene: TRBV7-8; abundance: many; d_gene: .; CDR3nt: TGTGCCAGCGGGTCAGGGGCGCGGGGAGAGACCCAGTACTTC; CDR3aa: CASGSGARGETQYF
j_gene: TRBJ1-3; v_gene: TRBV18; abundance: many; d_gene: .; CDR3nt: TGTGCCAGCTGTGTCACCCGCTCTGGAAACACCATATATTTT; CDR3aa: CASCVTRSGNTIYF
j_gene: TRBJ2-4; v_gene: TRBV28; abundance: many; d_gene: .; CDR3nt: TGTGCCAGCAGTCCCCTCCCCGGGACGAAAAACATTCAGTACTTC; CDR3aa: CASSPLPGTKNIQYF
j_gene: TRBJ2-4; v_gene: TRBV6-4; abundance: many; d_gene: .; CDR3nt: TGTGCCAGCAGTGACCGCCTTGTCGCGGGGAGCAAAAACATTCAGTACTTC; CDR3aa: CASSDRLVAGSKNIQYF
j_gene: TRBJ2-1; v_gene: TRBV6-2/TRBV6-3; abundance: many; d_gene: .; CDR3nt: TGTGCCAGCAGTTACGGGCTAGCCGGGTTCTTC; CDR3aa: CASSYGLAGFF
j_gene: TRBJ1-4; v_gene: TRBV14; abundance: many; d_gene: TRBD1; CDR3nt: TGTGCCAGCAGCCAAGCAGGGGGACGTGAAGCGGTTTTT; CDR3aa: CASSQAGGREAVF
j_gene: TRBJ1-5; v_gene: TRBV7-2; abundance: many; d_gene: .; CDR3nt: TGTGCCAGCTCCGGACAGCGCAATCAGCCCCAGCATTTT; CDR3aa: CASSGQRNQPQHF
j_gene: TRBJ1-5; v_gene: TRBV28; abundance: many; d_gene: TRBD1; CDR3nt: TGTGCCAGCAGTTTGAGTGAGGGGGCAGGCAATCAGCCCCAGCATTTT; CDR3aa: CASSLSEGAGNQPQHF
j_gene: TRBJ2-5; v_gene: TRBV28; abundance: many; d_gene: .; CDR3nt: TGTGCCAGCAGTTTCGGTCTGGCTCCTATTGGGCAAGAGACCCAGTACTTC; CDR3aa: CASSFGLAPIGQETQYF
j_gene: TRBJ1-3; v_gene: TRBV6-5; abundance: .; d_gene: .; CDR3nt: TGTGCCAGCAGTTCCCGCCCCGGGAGCTCTGGAAACACCATATATTTT; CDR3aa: CASSSRPGSSGNTIYF
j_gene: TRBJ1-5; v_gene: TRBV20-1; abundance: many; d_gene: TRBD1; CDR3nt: TGCAGTGCTAGACTGGGGCAGGGGGAACAGCCCCAGCATTTT; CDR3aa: CSARLGQGEQPQHF
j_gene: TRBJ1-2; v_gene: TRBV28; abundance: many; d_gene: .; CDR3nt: TGTGCCAGCAGGGTAACAGGGCCACCCGGCCTCACCTTC; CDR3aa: CASRVTGPPGLTF
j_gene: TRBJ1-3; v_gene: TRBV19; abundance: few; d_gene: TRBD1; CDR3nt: TGTGCCACCGGACAGGGAACTGGAAACACCATATATTTT; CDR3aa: CATGQGTGNTIYF
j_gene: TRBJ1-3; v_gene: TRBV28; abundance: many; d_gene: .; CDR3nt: TGTGCCAGCAGCCCTGGGGGCCCACGTACCTCTGGAAACACCATATATTTT; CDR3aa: CASSPGGPRTSGNTIYF
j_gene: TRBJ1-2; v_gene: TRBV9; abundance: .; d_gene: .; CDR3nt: TGTGCCAGCAGCGTAGATCAGGGATTAGCTAACTATGGCTACACCTTC; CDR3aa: CASSVDQGLANYGYTF
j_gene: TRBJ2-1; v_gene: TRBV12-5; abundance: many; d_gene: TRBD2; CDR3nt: TGTGCTAGTGGTTTGGCACAAAGAGGACTAGCGGGGAGGTACAATGAGCAGTTCTTC; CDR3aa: CASGLAQRGLAGRYNEQFF
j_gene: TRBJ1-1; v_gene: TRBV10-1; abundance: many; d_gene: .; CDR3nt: TGCGCCAGCAGTGAGTCACGCCGGACAGTGAGCGGTGAAGCTTTCTTT; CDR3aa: CASSESRRTVSGEAFF
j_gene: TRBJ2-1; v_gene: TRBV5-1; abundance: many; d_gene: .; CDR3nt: TGCGCCAGCACCAATAATCCATTGACTGGGGAGCAGTTCTTC; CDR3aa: CASTNNPLTGEQFF
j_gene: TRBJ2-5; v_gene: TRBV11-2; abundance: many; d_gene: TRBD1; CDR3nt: TGTGCCAGCAGTAAAACAGGGGTAGGGTACCAAGAGACCCAGTACTTC; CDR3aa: CASSKTGVGYQETQYF
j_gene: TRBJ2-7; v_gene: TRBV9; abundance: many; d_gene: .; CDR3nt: TGTGCCAGCAGCGTAACGATGGGCGAGCAGTACTTC; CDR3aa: CASSVTMGEQYF
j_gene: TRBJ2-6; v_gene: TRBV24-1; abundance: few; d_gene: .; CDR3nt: TGTGCCACCAGTGAGTACCGCTCTGGGACCAACGTCCTGACTTTC; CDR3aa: CATSEYRSGTNVLTF
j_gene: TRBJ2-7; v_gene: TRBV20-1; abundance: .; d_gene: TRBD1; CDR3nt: TGCAGTGCAGACAGGGAAGTCGAGCAGTACTTC; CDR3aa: CSADREVEQYF
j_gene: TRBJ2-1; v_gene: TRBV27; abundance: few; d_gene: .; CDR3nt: TGTGCCAGCAGTCCACGGGACTCCCCAAGGTGGTTCTTC; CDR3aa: CASSPRDSPRWFF
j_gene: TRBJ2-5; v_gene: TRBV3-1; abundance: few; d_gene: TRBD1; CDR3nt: TGTGCCAGCAGCCCCGACGGGACAGGGTTTACGGAGACCCAGTACTTC; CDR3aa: CASSPDGTGFTETQYF
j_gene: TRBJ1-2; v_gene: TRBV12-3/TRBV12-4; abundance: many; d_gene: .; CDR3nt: TGTGCCAGCAGTCTCCAAGAGACAGGCTATTCTAACTATGGCTACACCTTC; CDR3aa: CASSLQETGYSNYGYTF
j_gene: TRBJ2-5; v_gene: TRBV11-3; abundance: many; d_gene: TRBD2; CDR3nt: TGTGCCAGCAGCCCAGGGACTAGCGGGACGGGAAGAGAGACCCAGTACTTC; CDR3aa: CASSPGTSGTGRETQYF
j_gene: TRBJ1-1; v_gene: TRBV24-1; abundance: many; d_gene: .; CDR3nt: TGTGCCACCAGGGCCCCCGGACAGAGGACTGAAGCTTTCTTT; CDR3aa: CATRAPGQRTEAFF
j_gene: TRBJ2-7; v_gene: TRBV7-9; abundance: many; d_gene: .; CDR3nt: TGTGCCAGCAGCCCGGTGGGCAGGGTCAGTATGTTATACGAGCAGTACTTC; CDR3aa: CASSPVGRVSMLYEQYF
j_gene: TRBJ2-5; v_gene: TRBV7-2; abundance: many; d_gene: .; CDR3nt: TGTGCCAGCAGCTCCGATAACGGGAGACGGGAGACCCAGTACTTC; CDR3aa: CASSSDNGRRETQYF
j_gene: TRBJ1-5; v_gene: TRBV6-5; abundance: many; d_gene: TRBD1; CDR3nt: TGTGCCAGCGCCCACAGGGGCGGCAATCAGCCCCAGCATTTT; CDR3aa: CASAHRGGNQPQHF
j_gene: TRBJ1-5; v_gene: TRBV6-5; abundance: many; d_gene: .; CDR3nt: TGTGCCAGCAGCGGGGCGGCGTCGGGCAATCAGCCCCAGCATTTT; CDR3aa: CASSGAASGNQPQHF
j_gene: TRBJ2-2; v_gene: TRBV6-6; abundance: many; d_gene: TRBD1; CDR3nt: TGTGCCAGCAGCCCCCGGACAGGGACAAACACCGGGGAGCTGTTTTTT; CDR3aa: CASSPRTGTNTGELFF
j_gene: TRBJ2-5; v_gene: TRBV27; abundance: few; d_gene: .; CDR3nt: TGTGCCAGCAGCTTTACAGGGGAGGGGACCCAGTACTTC; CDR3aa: CASSFTGEGTQYF
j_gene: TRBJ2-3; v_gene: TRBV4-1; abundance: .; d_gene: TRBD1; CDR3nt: TGCGCCAGCAGCCAAGACCCCAGGGACAGGGGCAAGCCAGATACGCAGTATTTT; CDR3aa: CASSQDPRDRGKPDTQYF
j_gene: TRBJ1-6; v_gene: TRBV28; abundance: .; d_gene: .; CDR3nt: TGTGCCACCTTTCCCGAGCGGACAGAGACACCCCTCCACTTT; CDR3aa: CATFPERTETPLHF
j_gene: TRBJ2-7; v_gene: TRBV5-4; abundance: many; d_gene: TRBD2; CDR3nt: TGTGCCAGCAGCGGCCTCCTAGCGGGAGTAGGGGAGCAGTACTTC; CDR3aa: CASSGLLAGVGEQYF
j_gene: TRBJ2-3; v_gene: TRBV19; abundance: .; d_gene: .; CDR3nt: TGTGCCAGTAGTATAATCCGTCGGGATACGCAGTATTTT; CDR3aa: CASSIIRRDTQYF
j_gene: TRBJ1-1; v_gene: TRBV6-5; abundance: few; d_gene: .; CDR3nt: TGTGCCACCTGCCTTAAACAGGGAAACACTGAAGCTTTCTTT; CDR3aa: CATCLKQGNTEAFF
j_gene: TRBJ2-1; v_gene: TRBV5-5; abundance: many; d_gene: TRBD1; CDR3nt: TGTGCCAGCAGCTTGGAAACAGGGGTGCGGTCCTACAATGAGCAGTTCTTC; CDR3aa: CASSLETGVRSYNEQFF
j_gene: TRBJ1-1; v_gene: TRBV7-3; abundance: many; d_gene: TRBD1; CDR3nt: TGTGCCAGCAGCTTAACCGGGACAGGGAACACTGAAGCTTTCTTT; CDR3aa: CASSLTGTGNTEAFF